The 24 T cell receptor beta chains presented below share a single source sample, sequenced in a study of cytomegalovirus exposure and HLA in healthy donors. The PCR ran on 60 Vbeta and 13 Jbeta primers. The method was immunoSEQ multiplex PCR; TCRdb's version includes in-frame clones alone and lacks a portion of them. This table has hundreds of thousands of clones, 75% to 80% appearing once. Sequencing was carried out using PBMCs. These receptors all stem from a man younger than 35 in good health and CMV-seronegative.

Remarks on this clone: Its ends do not fully match the called genes, so a read error is possible. The chain recombines TRBV7-9 with TRBJ2-7; unclear D gene. The length of the CDR3 is 12 residues. Germline V gives CDR1 SEHNR, CDR2 FQNEAQ (reference sequence). CDR3 nucleotide sequence: TGTTCCAGCAGCTTATCCTTGGCCGAGCAGTACTTC. It encodes CSSSLSLAEQYF.

The rearrangement uses TRBV30 and TRBJ2-6; 8 nucleotides match TRBD1. The V gene end was trimmed by 1 base and the J gene end by 0 bases; junction bases not matched to a gene: 8. Germline CDR1 and CDR2: GTSNPN and SVGIG (reference sequence). The length of the CDR3 is 18 residues. The CDR3 region is CAWSDEAGGVSGANVLTF. CDR3 DNA sequence: TGTGCCTGGAGTGACGAGGCAGGGGGCGTCTCTGGGGCCAACGTCCTGACTTTC. The full variable domain, with the rest looked up from reference TRBV30 and TRBJ2-6, is SQTIHQWPATLVQPVGSPLSLECTVEGTSNPNLYWYRQAAGRGLQLLFYSVGIGQISSEVPQNLSASRPQDRQFILSSKKLLLSDSGFYLCAWSDEAGGVSGANVLTFGAGSRLTVL.

The J gene is TRBJ1-1, the V gene TRBV28; D unresolved. The CDR3 spans 15 residues. Looked up from germline, CDR1 is MDHEN and CDR2 is SYDVKM. V was trimmed by 5 bases and J by 5 bases, leaving 18 bases between them. CDR3 DNA sequence: TGTGCCAGCAGTCGCCCAAGGGTGCCGGGGACTGAAGCTTTCTTT. It yields the protein CASSRPRVPGTEAFF.

The chain combines TRBV29-1 with TRBJ1-1; 8 bases match TRBD1. This CDR3 has 13 amino acids. Per germline, CDR1 SQVTM and CDR2 ANQGSEA. V lost 7 bases and J lost 0; bases outside the gene matches: 4. In nucleotides, the CDR3 is TGCAGCGCAGCGGGACAGGTGAACACTGAAGCTTTCTTT. This codes for CSAAGQVNTEAFF. Variable domain in full (rest from reference TRBV29-1 and TRBJ1-1): SAVISQKPSRDICQRGTSLTIQCQVDSQVTMMFWYRQQPGQSLTLIATANQGSEATYESGFVIDKFPISRPNLTFSTLTVSNMSPEDSSIYLCSAAGQVNTEAFFGQGTRLTVV.

The chain uses TRBV6-1 and TRBJ2-3, with 12 positions matching TRBD1. This CDR3 comprises 15 residues. Unmatched junction bases numbered 3, after V lost 4 bases and J lost 4 bases. The germline V gene encodes CDR1 MNHNS and CDR2 SASEGT. The CDR3 DNA reads as TGTGCCAGCAGTGGGGGGACAGGGGGCTCAGATACGCAGTATTTT. This sequence encodes CASSGGTGGSDTQYF.

The rearrangement uses TRBV6-4 and TRBJ2-1, with 8 bases identical to TRBD2. The germline V gene has CDR1 MRHNA and CDR2 SNTAGT. This CDR3 is built from 16 residues. V dropped 3 bases and J dropped 4; count of bases not matched to a gene: 8. CDR3 DNA: TGTGCCAGCAGTGAAACAGCGGGAGCGGGTTACAATGAGCAGTTCTTC. It yields the protein CASSETAGAGYNEQFF.

The chain is built from TRBV6-5 and TRBJ2-7; the match to TRBD1 covers 7 bases. Germline V CDR1 and CDR2: MNHEY, SVGAGI. Losses at the gene ends were 2 bases for V and 3 bases for J; bases not matched to a gene: 7. This CDR3 comprises 15 residues. For the CDR3, the DNA is TGTGCCAGCAGTTACCTCAGACAGGGCCTCTACGAGCAGTACTTC. Its translation: CASSYLRQGLYEQYF.

The J gene is TRBJ2-1, the V gene TRBV5-1, with 13 positions matching TRBD2. The length of the CDR3 is 18 residues. CDR1 SGHRS and CDR2 YFSETQ come from the germline V gene. V trimming: 4 bases; J trimming: 3 bases; junction bases outside the gene matches: 10. This CDR3 reads CASSIGGGLAGIYNEQFF. The CDR3 DNA reads as TGCGCCAGCAGCATTGGAGGGGGACTAGCGGGGATCTACAATGAGCAGTTCTTC.

This clone was seen a few times. The V gene is TRBV10-3, the J gene TRBJ1-6, with no clear D. The CDR3 length is 13 residues. Trimming left V 0 bases short and J 9 bases short, with 6 bases between. Germline V lookup: CDR1 ENHRY, CDR2 SYGVKD. The CDR3 DNA sequence: TGTGCCATCAGTGAGTCAGAGGGTTCACCCCTCCACTTT. Amino acids: CAISESEGSPLHF.

The chain employs TRBV30 and TRBJ2-5, with D possibly being TRBD2 (6 bases). The ends were cut back, 0 bases at V and 7 bases at J, with 15 bases in the middle. The CDR3 length is 14 residues. The germline V gene encodes CDR1 GTSNPN and CDR2 SVGIG (reference sequence). The DNA of the CDR3 is TGTGCCTGGAGTGTGGGGGACTTACACGGGACCCAGTACTTC. This encodes CAWSVGDLHGTQYF. Using reference TRBV30 and TRBJ2-5 for the parts outside the CDR3, the full variable domain is SQTIHQWPATLVQPVGSPLSLECTVEGTSNPNLYWYRQAAGRGLQLLFYSVGIGQISSEVPQNLSASRPQDRQFILSSKKLLLSDSGFYLCAWSVGDLHGTQYFGPGTRLLVL.

This clone was seen a few times. This chain uses TRBV19 with TRBJ1-1; 7 bases fit TRBD1. CDR1 is LNHDA, CDR2 SQIVND, per germline (reference sequence). V shed 3 bases, J shed 7 bases, and the junction held 5 bases outside the gene matches. This CDR3 is 13 amino acids long. CDR3 sequence reads: CASSIPQGVEAFF. The CDR3 region has the DNA TGTGCCAGTAGTATCCCTCAGGGGGTTGAAGCTTTCTTT.

Written as DNA, the CDR3 is TGTGCCAGCAGCCGAGCGGGAAGTTCCTACAATGAGCAGTTCTTC. It codes for CASSRAGSSYNEQFF. The chain employs TRBV7-9 and TRBJ2-1, with 7 positions matching TRBD2. Germline V gives CDR1 SEHNR, CDR2 FQNEAQ (reference sequence). With 5 bases clipped from V and 1 base from J, the junction kept 5 bases outside the gene matches. The CDR3 is 15 residues long. Full variable domain (outside the CDR3, taken from reference TRBV7-9 and TRBJ2-1): DTGVSQNPRHKITKRGQNVTFRCDPISEHNRLYWYRQTLGQGPEFLTYFQNEAQLEKSRLLSDRFSAERPKGSFSTLEIQRTEQGDSAMYLCASSRAGSSYNEQFFGPGTRLTVL.

The chain recombines TRBV29-1 with TRBJ2-3; TRBD2 matches 11 bases. The germline V gene encodes CDR1 SQVTM and CDR2 ANQGSEA. Trimming took 2 bases from V and 6 from J; bases not matched to a gene: 7. CDR3 size: 15 residues. CDR3 DNA sequence: TGCAGCGTTGAAAAGGGAACTAGCGGGAGTGATACGCAGTATTTT. It translates to CSVEKGTSGSDTQYF.

V and J are TRBV30 and TRBJ2-7; weak D call: TRBD2 (5 bases). The CDR3 spans 14 residues. Germline V gene data show CDR1 as GTSNPN and CDR2 as SVGIG (reference sequence). V lost 0 bases and J lost 2, with 11 bases in between. The CDR3 sequence: CAWSVLGDTYEQYF. CDR3 in DNA: TGTGCCTGGAGTGTTCTGGGAGATACCTACGAGCAGTACTTC.

The CDR3 region is CASRRSGTGPTYEQYF. The DNA of the CDR3 is TGTGCCAGCAGGCGTTCCGGGACAGGGCCCACCTACGAGCAGTACTTC. The V call is TRBV7-2, the J call TRBJ2-5, with TRBD1 matching 9 bases. The J call is in doubt because the DNA end fits TRBJ2-7 better. This CDR3 has 16 amino acids. Germline CDR1 and CDR2: SGHTA and FQGNSA.

This clone has a single count. V usage is TRBV4-3 and J usage is TRBJ2-2; TRBD1 might be the D (6 bases). V lost 5 bases to trimming and J lost 3 bases, with 19 bases between them. The CDR3 extends over 17 amino acids. Germline CDR1 reads LGHNA; CDR2 reads YSLEER. This CDR3 reads CASSKGIQGTDTGELFF. CDR3 nucleotide sequence: TGCGCCAGCAGCAAAGGAATACAGGGTACGGACACCGGGGAGCTGTTTTTT.

This clone came up a few times. The chain has TRBV7-2 and TRBJ1-1; D unresolved. The CDR3 spans 13 residues. V shed 7 bases and J shed 8 bases, with 17 bases lying between them. Germline lookup yields CDR1 SGHTA and CDR2 FQGNSA. The CDR3 DNA is TGTGCCAGCAACCCAAGGACTGGGCCGGAAGCTTTCTTT. Translation: CASNPRTGPEAFF.

This chain connects TRBV2 to TRBJ1-4, with a possible D match to TRBD1 (6 bases). CDR1 is SNHLY, CDR2 FYNNEI, per germline. Trimming stripped 6 bases from V and 0 bases from J, with 8 bases between. The CDR3 contains 14 residues. CDR3 region: CASRDSSTNEKLFF. CDR3 bases: TGTGCCAGCAGGGACAGTTCAACTAATGAAAAACTGTTTTTT.

The chain couples TRBV2 to TRBJ1-4, with D hard to call. There are 10 residues in the CDR3. Trimming removed 8 bases at V and 8 bases at J, with 6 bases between. Germline lookup yields CDR1 SNHLY and CDR2 FYNNEI. The CDR3 reads CASLSEKLFF. DNA for the CDR3: TGTGCCAGCCTAAGCGAAAAACTGTTTTTT.

The genes are TRBV4-1 and TRBJ2-7; 7 bases line up with TRBD1. The germline V gene encodes CDR1 MGHRA and CDR2 YSYEKL. The junction had 14 bases not matched to a gene; V was cut back by 0 bases and J by 0 bases. The CDR3 extends over 19 amino acids. CDR3 amino acids: CASSQDHTPGTVSSYEQYF. CDR3 nucleotide sequence: TGCGCCAGCAGCCAAGATCATACCCCGGGGACAGTTAGCTCCTACGAGCAGTACTTC.

The rearrangement uses TRBV25-1 and TRBJ1-2; no clear D gene. This CDR3 is 11 amino acids long. The germline CDR1 and CDR2 sequences are MGHDK and SYGVNS. Trimming took off 3 bases at V and 7 bases at J, with 6 bases between the two ends. The DNA of the CDR3 is TGTGCCAGCAGTGAGACTACTGGCTACACCTTC. It codes for CASSETTGYTF.

The chain has TRBV10-3 and TRBJ1-6; no clear D gene. This CDR3 has 17 amino acids. Trimming stripped 1 base from V and 0 bases from J, with 10 bases between. Per the germline V gene, CDR1 is ENHRY and CDR2 is SYGVKD. The CDR3 DNA follows: TGTGCCATCAGTGAGTGGCTAGGGAGCTCCTATAATTCACCCCTCCACTTT. Translating gives CAISEWLGSSYNSPLHF.

This sequence joins TRBV6-6 and TRBJ2-1, with D possibly matching TRBD2 (5 bases). Trimming stripped 3 bases from V and 6 bases from J, with 6 bases between. The CDR3 is 12 residues long. Germline V gene lookup returns CDR1 MNHNY and CDR2 SVGAGI (reference sequence). The CDR3 loop is CASSYTSNEQFF. The CDR3 coding sequence is TGTGCCAGCAGTTATACTAGCAATGAGCAGTTCTTC.

The gene calls are TRBV6-1 and TRBJ1-4, with D perhaps TRBD1 (6 bases). Per germline, CDR1 MNHNS and CDR2 SASEGT. V gave up 4 bases and J gave up 3 bases, with 9 bases separating them. This CDR3 comprises 14 residues. CDR3 in amino acids: CASSAQGPNEKLFF. The DNA of the CDR3 is TGTGCCAGCAGTGCCCAGGGGCCTAATGAAAAACTGTTTTTT.